The 8 T cell receptor beta chains listed next were all sequenced from one sample in a study of CD8+ T cells in alopecia areata (dated 2018 in TCRdb). Library method: the immunoSEQ multiplex PCR assay. To provide template for TCR sequencing, every sample had RNA extracted and reverse transcribed into cDNA. Here the immuneACCESS table is served through TCRdb, limited to in-frame sequences with V and J called. Missing clones are a known gap in these copies; in checked studies unresolved V genes cover under half, and the rest lacks a known reason. This sample gives fewer than 90,000 clones in total; roughly half of them show up just once. The top ten clones comprise under 6.5% of the sample. Sequenced sample: NKG2D-high CD8+ T cells sorted from blood. Per the publication, the cell subset or site label means: sorted CD8+ NKG2D-high blood T cells. The receptors derive from a human donor with alopecia areata.

This clone rates as medium-sized. The chain couples TRBV11-2 to TRBJ2-3; D unclear. CDR3 length: 13 residues. V lost 8 bases and J 1 base, leaving 10 bases between the germline ends. The germline gives CDR1 SGHAT, CDR2 FQNNGV. The CDR3 nucleotides are TGTGCCAGCCTAAGCAGCGGCACAGATACGCAGTATTTT. Translating it yields CASLSSGTDTQYF.

J is TRBJ2-7 and V is TRBV7-9; D not resolved. CDR1 is SEHNR, CDR2 FQNEAQ, per germline (reference sequence). The CDR3 loop spans 12 amino acids. The V end was cut by 3 bases, the J end by 3 bases, with 6 bases between. CDR3 nucleotide sequence: TGTGCCAGCAGCTTGACCGTCTACGAGCAGTACTTC. Its protein product is CASSLTVYEQYF.

This sequence joins TRBV4-3 and TRBJ2-7; tentative D call: TRBD2 (6 bases). The germline gives CDR1 LGHNA, CDR2 YSLEER. Trimming stripped 1 base from V and 2 bases from J, with 6 bases between. CDR3 length: 13 amino acids. The CDR3, as DNA: TGCGCCAGCAGCCAAGGGACTACCTACGAGCAGTACTTC. It is translated as CASSQGTTYEQYF.

This chain joins TRBV27 and TRBJ2-5; D is uncertain. This CDR3 is 11 amino acids long. Trimming took 2 bases from V and 6 from J, leaving 4 bases between them. Germline CDR1 reads MNHEY; CDR2 reads SMNVEV (reference sequence). CDR3 coding DNA: TGTGCCAGCAGTTTAGGGCAGACCCAGTACTTC. It specifies CASSLGQTQYF.

This clone was seen more than once but under ten times. The chain links TRBV4-2 to TRBJ1-1; no reliable D call. CDR3 length: 14 residues. Germline V lookup: CDR1 LGHNA, CDR2 YNFKEQ. V was shortened by 0 bases and J by 6 bases, with 11 bases between the two germline ends. The CDR3 nucleotides read TGTGCCAGCAGCCAAGATAAGGGCGAGGCTGAAGCTTTCTTT. Its translation: CASSQDKGEAEAFF.

The chain combines TRBV5-1 with TRBJ2-7; D unresolved. Germline CDR1 is SGHRS and CDR2 is YFSETQ. This CDR3 region has 13 residues. The V end was cut by 4 bases, the J end by 7 bases, with 15 bases between. The CDR3 nucleotides read TGCGCCAGCAGCCCCTGGGGAACTGGTGAGCAGTACTTC. Its protein product is CASSPWGTGEQYF.

V and J are TRBV7-8 and TRBJ1-5; tentatively, D is TRBD1 (6 bases). In germline, CDR1 is SGHVS, CDR2 FQNEAQ. The CDR3 is 13 amino acids. V dropped 5 bases and J dropped 5 bases, with 10 bases sitting between them. The CDR3 is CASSEGVYQPQHF. The CDR3 DNA reads as TGTGCCAGCAGCGAGGGGGTCTATCAGCCCCAGCATTTT.

The chain is built from TRBV28 and TRBJ2-7, with 8 bases fitting TRBD1. Germline V lookup: CDR1 MDHEN, CDR2 SYDVKM. The CDR3 has 15 amino acids. V lost 7 bases to trimming and J lost 4 bases; unmatched junction nucleotides: 12. CDR3 amino acids: CASTQLGQGAYEQYF. The CDR3 bases are TGTGCCAGCACCCAATTAGGGCAGGGGGCTTACGAGCAGTACTTC.